The rows below give T cell receptor beta chains drawn from one sample of a study of OX40 agonist ivuxolimab in advanced cancers. The repertoire was sequenced with immunoSEQ multiplex PCR; TCRdb's copy has only in-frame clones and lacks some. The sample has approximately 52,000 clones, more than 75% seen once; the top ten hold 9% to 10%. Sequenced here: CD4+ or CD8+ T cells sorted from blood, sampled in a trial of the OX40 agonist ivuxolimab. The receptors were sampled from an adult with an advanced solid tumor such as melanoma, head and neck, liver or kidney cancer. CDR3s include the opening cysteine and the closing phenylalanine or tryptophan. The D gene is left open where the match is weak. Size values are once, few and many counts, or a class for expanded clones, and some rows have none.

v_call,j_call,cdr3_length,clone_size,d_call,cdr3_aa,cdr3_nt
TRBV4-2,TRBJ2-7,15,NA,NA,CASSQVGTDSYEQYF,TGTGCCAGCAGCCAAGTGGGCACGGACTCCTACGAGCAGTACTTC
TRBV5-6,TRBJ1-5,16,NA,NA,CASSINGRGGNQPQHF,TGTGCCAGCAGCATAAACGGGAGAGGGGGGAATCAGCCCCAGCATTTT
TRBV6-5,TRBJ2-5,14,NA,TRBD2,CASSSGLDKRTQYF,TGTGCCAGCAGTTCGGGACTAGACAAGAGAACCCAGTACTTC
TRBV18,TRBJ2-7,12,NA,NA,CASSPLVGEQYF,TGTGCCAGCTCACCGCTTGTGGGGGAGCAGTACTTC
TRBV6-5,TRBJ2-1,11,NA,TRBD1,CASNSGQGQFF,TGTGCCAGCAACTCGGGACAGGGCCAGTTCTTC
TRBV4-1,TRBJ1-6,20,NA,TRBD1,CASSQDRTGGAGSYNSPLHF,TGCGCCAGCAGCCAAGATCGGACAGGGGGCGCGGGCTCCTATAATTCACCCCTCCACTTT
TRBV2,TRBJ2-1,12,NA,NA,CASSNVLAGQFF,TGTGCCAGCAGTAACGTGCTGGCGGGGCAGTTCTTC
TRBV29-1,TRBJ2-5,12,NA,NA,CSTEEGGETQYF,TGCAGCACGGAGGAGGGGGGAGAGACCCAGTACTTC
TRBV5-3,TRBJ2-7,16,NA,TRBD1,CARSKGPGQGAYEQYF,TGTGCCAGAAGCAAAGGACCGGGACAGGGAGCCTACGAGCAGTACTTC
TRBV5-1,TRBJ1-1,14,NA,TRBD1,CASSTDRAGSEAFF,TGCGCCAGCAGCACGGACAGGGCAGGTTCTGAAGCTTTCTTT
TRBV19,TRBJ2-7,14,NA,NA,CASSIGALSYEQYF,TGTGCCAGTAGTATAGGCGCTTTGTCCTACGAGCAGTACTTC
TRBV28,TRBJ2-2,15,NA,NA,CASSPPRGNTGELFF,TGTGCCAGCAGCCCTCCTCGGGGGAACACCGGGGAGCTGTTTTTT
TRBV5-1,TRBJ1-1,15,once,NA,CASSQLGSAGTEAFF,TGCGCCAGCAGCCAATTGGGGTCCGCGGGAACTGAAGCTTTCTTT
TRBV10-3,TRBJ2-1,16,NA,NA,CAISDVQAGSYNEQFF,TGTGCCATCAGTGATGTCCAGGCAGGGTCCTACAATGAGCAGTTCTTC
TRBV12-2,TRBJ1-5,16,NA,NA,CASRPPRGKVNQPQHF,TGTGCAAGTCGTCCGCCCAGGGGGAAGGTCAATCAGCCCCAGCATTTT
TRBV7-6,TRBJ2-5,14,NA,NA,CASSRSGFQETQYF,TGTGCCAGCAGTCGGTCGGGTTTCCAAGAGACCCAGTACTTC
TRBV6-1,TRBJ1-5,14,once,NA,CASTPGIIGQPQHF,TGTGCCAGCACCCCCGGGATCATAGGCCAGCCCCAGCATTTT
TRBV28,TRBJ1-5,14,NA,TRBD1,CASSLVQQGRPQHF,TGTGCCAGCAGTCTCGTTCAACAGGGGAGGCCCCAGCATTTT
TRBV28,TRBJ2-7,12,NA,NA,CASSQVTGEQYF,TGTGCCAGCAGTCAAGTGACTGGCGAGCAGTACTTC
TRBV7-6,TRBJ1-1,14,NA,NA,CASSEIQGGTEAFF,TGTGCCAGCAGCGAGATCCAGGGTGGCACTGAAGCTTTCTTT
TRBV2,TRBJ2-3,14,NA,TRBD1,CASRDRLSTDTQYF,TGTGCCAGCAGGGACAGGCTTAGCACAGATACGCAGTATTTT
TRBV18,TRBJ2-1,14,NA,TRBD1,CASSQPGQPWLLFF,TGTGCCAGCTCACAGCCGGGACAGCCCTGGCTGTTGTTCTTC
TRBV19,TRBJ2-7,15,NA,TRBD1,CASSQPGQGAYEQYF,TGTGCCAGTAGTCAACCGGGACAGGGTGCCTACGAGCAGTACTTC
TRBV7-9,TRBJ2-3,15,NA,NA,CASSPRGGSTDTQYF,TGTGCCAGCAGCCCTCGAGGGGGATCCACAGATACGCAGTATTTT
TRBV5-1,TRBJ2-1,15,NA,TRBD1,CATKPGQGTYNEQFF,TGCGCCACAAAACCGGGACAGGGGACGTACAATGAGCAGTTCTTC
TRBV2,TRBJ2-1,16,NA,NA,CASSRSRGLVYNEQFF,TGTGCCAGCAGTCGCTCCCGGGGCCTCGTGTACAATGAGCAGTTCTTC
TRBV7-6,TRBJ1-3,16,NA,NA,CASTQGPGMAGNTIYF,TGTGCCAGCACCCAAGGGCCAGGGATGGCTGGAAACACCATATATTTT
TRBV9,TRBJ2-1,16,NA,NA,CASSVGGDASYNEQFF,TGTGCCAGCAGCGTCGGAGGGGACGCCTCGTACAATGAGCAGTTCTTC
TRBV5-1,TRBJ2-1,16,NA,NA,CASSLETGRTYNEQFF,TGCGCCAGCAGCTTGGAGACGGGAAGGACCTACAATGAGCAGTTCTTC
TRBV4-1,TRBJ1-6,16,once,NA,CASSPQGRTYNSPLHF,TGCGCCAGCAGCCCCCAGGGGCGGACCTATAATTCACCCCTCCACTTT
TRBV30,TRBJ1-2,14,NA,TRBD1,CAWSVGTGHYGYTF,TGTGCCTGGAGTGTAGGGACAGGTCACTACGGCTACACCTTC
TRBV5-1,TRBJ1-2,15,NA,NA,CASSLGSPGGYGYTF,TGCGCCAGCAGCTTGGGCTCCCCGGGGGGCTATGGCTACACCTTC
TRBV5-1,TRBJ1-1,13,NA,NA,CASSTITNTEAFF,TGCGCCAGCAGCACCATAACGAACACTGAAGCTTTCTTT
TRBV25-1,TRBJ1-1,16,NA,NA,CASSDLVLNSGTEAFF,TGTGCCAGCAGTGACCTAGTACTGAACTCGGGCACTGAAGCTTTCTTT
TRBV2,TRBJ2-3,13,NA,TRBD2,CASSDQGGDTQYF,TGTGCCAGCAGTGACCAGGGAGGGGATACGCAGTATTTT
TRBV30,TRBJ1-1,15,once,NA,CAWRGRGGMNTEAFF,TGTGCCTGGAGGGGCCGCGGAGGGATGAACACTGAAGCTTTCTTT
TRBV15,TRBJ2-5,14,NA,TRBD2,CATSPGGSAKTQYF,TGTGCCACCAGCCCCGGGGGGAGCGCAAAGACCCAGTACTTC
TRBV10-1,TRBJ2-2,15,NA,NA,CASSESSRGTGELFF,TGCGCCAGCAGTGAGTCTAGTCGTGGTACCGGGGAGCTGTTTTTT
TRBV2,TRBJ2-5,15,NA,NA,CASSASGQFQETQYF,TGTGCCAGCAGTGCAAGTGGTCAGTTCCAAGAGACCCAGTACTTC
TRBV2,TRBJ2-3,14,NA,NA,CASGLQAGEDTQYF,TGTGCCAGCGGTCTTCAAGCCGGAGAGGATACGCAGTATTTT
TRBV5-6,TRBJ2-1,14,NA,NA,CASSLGARSDEQFF,TGTGCCAGCAGCTTGGGGGCTAGGAGCGATGAGCAGTTCTTC
TRBV2,TRBJ1-2,15,NA,TRBD1,CASSRYSQGAYGYTF,TGTGCCAGCAGTCGCTACTCACAGGGGGCATATGGCTACACCTTC
TRBV7-2,TRBJ2-7,15,NA,NA,CASSFRLGIATLPFF,TGTGCCAGCAGCTTCCGGCTAGGTATCGCCACCCTTCCATTTTTC
TRBV14,TRBJ2-4,13,once,NA,CASSQDRGGVQYF,TGTGCCAGCAGCCAAGATAGGGGGGGCGTTCAGTACTTC
TRBV9,TRBJ2-1,17,once,TRBD1,CASSVAGGQGADNEQFF,TGTGCCAGCAGCGTAGCAGGGGGACAGGGGGCTGATAATGAGCAGTTCTTC
TRBV4-1,TRBJ2-5,16,NA,NA,CASSQSQRAQRETQYF,TGCGCCAGCAGCCAGAGTCAGCGGGCCCAAAGGGAGACCCAGTACTTC
TRBV7-9,TRBJ1-2,12,NA,NA,CASSRENYGYTF,TGTGCCAGCAGCAGGGAAAACTATGGCTACACCTTC
TRBV4-1,TRBJ2-1,17,NA,TRBD1,CASSQDFSGQGYNEQFF,TGCGCCAGCAGCCAAGATTTTTCGGGACAGGGATACAATGAGCAGTTCTTC
TRBV6-6,TRBJ1-2,16,once,TRBD1,CASSTSGGLANYGYTF,TGTGCCAGCAGTACGTCAGGGGGACTAGCTAACTATGGCTACACCTTC
TRBV6-1,TRBJ2-2,14,NA,NA,CASSGQGTAGELFF,TGTGCCAGCAGTGGGCAGGGGACCGCCGGGGAGCTGTTTTTT
TRBV7-3,TRBJ1-3,13,NA,NA,CASSTYSGNTIYF,TGTGCCAGCAGCACGTACTCTGGAAACACCATATATTTT
TRBV7-9,TRBJ2-1,13,NA,NA,CASSPPREHEQFF,TGTGCCAGCAGTCCTCCACGCGAGCATGAGCAGTTCTTC